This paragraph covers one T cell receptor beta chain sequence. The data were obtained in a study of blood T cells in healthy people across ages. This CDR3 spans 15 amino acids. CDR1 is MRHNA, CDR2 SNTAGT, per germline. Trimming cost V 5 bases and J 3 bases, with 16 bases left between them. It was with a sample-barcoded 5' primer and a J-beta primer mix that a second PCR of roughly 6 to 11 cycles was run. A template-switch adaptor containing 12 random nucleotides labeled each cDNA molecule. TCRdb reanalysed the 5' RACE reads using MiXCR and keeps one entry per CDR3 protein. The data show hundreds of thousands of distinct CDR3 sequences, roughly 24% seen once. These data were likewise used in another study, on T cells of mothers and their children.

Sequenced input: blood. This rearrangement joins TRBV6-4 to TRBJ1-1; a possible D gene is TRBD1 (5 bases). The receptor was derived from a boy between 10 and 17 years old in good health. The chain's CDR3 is CASSRQGLRYTEAFF. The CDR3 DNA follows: TGTGCCAGCAGTCGGCAGGGCCTCCGATACACTGAAGCTTTCTTT.